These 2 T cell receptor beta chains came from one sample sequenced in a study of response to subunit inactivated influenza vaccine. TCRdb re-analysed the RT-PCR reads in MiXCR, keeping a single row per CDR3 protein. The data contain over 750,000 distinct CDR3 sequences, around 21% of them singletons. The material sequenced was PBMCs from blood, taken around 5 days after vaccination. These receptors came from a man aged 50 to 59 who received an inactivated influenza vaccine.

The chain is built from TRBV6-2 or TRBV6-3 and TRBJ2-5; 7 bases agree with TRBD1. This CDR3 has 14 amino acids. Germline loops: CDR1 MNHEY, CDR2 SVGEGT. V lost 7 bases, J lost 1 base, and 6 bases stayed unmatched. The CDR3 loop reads CASNLQGIQETQYF. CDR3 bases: TGTGCCAGCAATCTACAGGGGATCCAAGAGACCCAGTACTTC.

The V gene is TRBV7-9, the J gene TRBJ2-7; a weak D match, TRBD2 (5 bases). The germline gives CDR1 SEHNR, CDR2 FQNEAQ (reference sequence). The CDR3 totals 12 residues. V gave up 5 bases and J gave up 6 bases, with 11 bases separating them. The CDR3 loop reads CASSLNGVEQYF. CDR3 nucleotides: TGTGCCAGCAGCCTTAACGGGGTCGAGCAGTACTTC. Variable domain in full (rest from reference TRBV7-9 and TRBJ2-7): DTGVSQNPRHKITKRGQNVTFRCDPISEHNRLYWYRQTLGQGPEFLTYFQNEAQLEKSRLLSDRFSAERPKGSFSTLEIQRTEQGDSAMYLCASSLNGVEQYFGPGTRLTVT.